The TCR delta chain described here comes from a study of gammadelta T cells in human blood (dated by TCRdb to 2020 to 2022). The investigation overall reported the following: According to the study, polyclonal expansion of innate gamma-delta T cells right after birth appeared to be driven by microbial exposure.

This clone qualifies as large (0.1 to 1%). Its antigen remains undetermined. Qualities for individual bases were not recorded, and no much larger clone is one base off. The library was made by RT-PCR. TCRdb names Illumina MiSeq as the instrument used. For TCRdb, the public reads were processed anew by CATT, and duplicate DNA sequences were folded into one row. In all, the sample holds around 700 delta-chain clones, and 22% of those were seen once. Roughly 23% of the sample belongs to the ten largest clones. Its CDR3 holds 20 amino acids, cysteine through phenylalanine. The DNA shown is the 60-base CDR3, in frame from base 1. The germline V gene specifies GEAIGNYY as CDR1 and EKD as CDR2. Compared with germline, V lacks 0 bases and J lacks 0 bases; bases without a gene match: 8.

This receptor was taken from a human fetus. Sequencing was carried out using Vgamma9Vdelta2 gamma-delta T cells from fetal blood. The rearrangement combines TRDV2 with TRDJ3, with 9 middle bases fitting TRDD3. The DNA is TGTGCCTGTGACACCGTAAAATACTGGGGGAGCTCCTGGGACACCCGACAGATGTTTTTC. Its protein product is CACDTVKYWGSSWDTRQMFF.